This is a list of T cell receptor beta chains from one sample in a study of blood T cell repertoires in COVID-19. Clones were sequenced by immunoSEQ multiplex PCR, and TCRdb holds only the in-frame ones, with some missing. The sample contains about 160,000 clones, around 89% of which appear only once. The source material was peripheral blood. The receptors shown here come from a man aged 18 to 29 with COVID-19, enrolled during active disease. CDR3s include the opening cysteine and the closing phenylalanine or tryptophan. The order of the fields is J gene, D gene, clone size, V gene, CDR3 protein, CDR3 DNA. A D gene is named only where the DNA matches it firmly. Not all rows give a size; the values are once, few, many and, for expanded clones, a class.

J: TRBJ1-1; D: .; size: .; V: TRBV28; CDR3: CASSLGGPVTEAFF; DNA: TGTGCCAGCAGTTTGGGGGGGCCCGTCACTGAAGCTTTCTTT
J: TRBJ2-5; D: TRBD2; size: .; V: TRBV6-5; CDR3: CASSRRGSGETQYF; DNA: TGTGCCAGCAGCAGACGCGGGAGCGGGGAGACCCAGTACTTC
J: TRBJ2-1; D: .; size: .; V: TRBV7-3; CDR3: CASSPNSYNEQFF; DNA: TGTGCCAGCAGCCCCAACTCCTACAATGAGCAGTTCTTC
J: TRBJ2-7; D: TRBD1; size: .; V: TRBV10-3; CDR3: CAIRDRGGNEQYF; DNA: TGTGCCATCAGGGACAGGGGGGGGAACGAGCAGTACTTC
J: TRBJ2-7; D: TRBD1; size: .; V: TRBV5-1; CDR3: CASSLGTGVTYEQYF; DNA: TGCGCCAGCAGCTTGGGAACAGGGGTCACCTACGAGCAGTACTTC
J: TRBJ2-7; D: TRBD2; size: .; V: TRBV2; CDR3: CASALRTSGALSYEQYF; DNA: TGTGCCAGCGCCCTACGGACTAGCGGGGCCCTCTCCTACGAGCAGTACTTC
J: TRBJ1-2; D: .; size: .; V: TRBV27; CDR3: CASSPGSAANYGYTF; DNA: TGTGCCAGCAGTCCAGGGTCTGCAGCTAACTATGGCTACACCTTC
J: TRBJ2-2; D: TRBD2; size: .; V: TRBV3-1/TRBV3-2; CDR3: CASSQVLADTGELFF; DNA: TGTGCCAGCAGCCAAGTGCTAGCGGACACCGGGGAGCTGTTTTTT
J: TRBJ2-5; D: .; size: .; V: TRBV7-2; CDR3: CASSLIGGSHQETQYF; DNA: TGTGCCAGCAGCTTGATCGGGGGATCGCACCAAGAGACCCAGTACTTC
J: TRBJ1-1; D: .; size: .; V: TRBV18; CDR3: CASSRTDMNTEAFF; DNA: TGTGCCAGCTCACGGACAGACATGAACACTGAAGCTTTCTTT
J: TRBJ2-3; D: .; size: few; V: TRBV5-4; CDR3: CASSFEGRVSDTQYF; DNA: TGTGCCAGCAGCTTTGAGGGTAGAGTCTCAGATACGCAGTATTTT
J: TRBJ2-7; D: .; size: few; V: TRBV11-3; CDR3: CASSLAGDPGYEQYF; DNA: TGTGCCAGCAGCTTAGCGGGGGACCCCGGCTACGAGCAGTACTTC
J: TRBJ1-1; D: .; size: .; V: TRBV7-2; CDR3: CASRGSGNTEAFF; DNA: TGTGCCAGCAGGGGCTCCGGGAACACTGAAGCTTTCTTT
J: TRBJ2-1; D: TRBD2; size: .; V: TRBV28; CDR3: CASSLWELAGGPGEQFF; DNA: TGTGCCAGCAGTTTATGGGAGCTAGCGGGAGGGCCGGGTGAGCAGTTCTTC
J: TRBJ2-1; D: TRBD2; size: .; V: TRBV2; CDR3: CASRWTSGRSNEQFF; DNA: TGTGCCAGCAGGTGGACTAGCGGGAGGTCGAATGAGCAGTTCTTC
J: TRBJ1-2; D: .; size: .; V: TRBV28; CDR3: CASSLRVQGYSWGYTF; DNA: TGTGCCAGCAGTTTAAGAGTACAGGGTTACTCGTGGGGCTACACCTTC
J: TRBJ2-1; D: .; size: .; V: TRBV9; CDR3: CASSVSGIQGEQFF; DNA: TGTGCCAGCAGCGTAAGCGGAATCCAAGGGGAGCAGTTCTTC
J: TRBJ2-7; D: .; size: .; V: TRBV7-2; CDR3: CASSSRAAGGGNEQYF; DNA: TGTGCCAGCAGCTCAAGGGCGGCAGGGGGAGGCAACGAGCAGTACTTC
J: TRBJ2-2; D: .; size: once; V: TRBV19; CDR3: CASSISPGGELFF; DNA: TGTGCCAGTAGTATAAGTCCGGGAGGGGAGCTGTTTTTT
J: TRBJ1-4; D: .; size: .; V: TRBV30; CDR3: CAWSPSPGVGGKLFF; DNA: TGTGCCTGGAGTCCCTCCCCCGGGGTTGGGGGGAAACTGTTTTTT
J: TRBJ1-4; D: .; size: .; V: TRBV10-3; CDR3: CAISVSPTVTREKLLF; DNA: TGTGCCATCAGTGTGTCGCCGACAGTCACAAGAGAAAAACTGCTTTTT
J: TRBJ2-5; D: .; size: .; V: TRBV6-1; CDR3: CASSEVAGLGQETQYF; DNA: TGTGCCAGCAGTGAAGTCGCGGGTTTGGGACAAGAGACCCAGTACTTC
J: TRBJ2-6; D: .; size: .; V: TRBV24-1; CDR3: CATSYGSGANVLTF; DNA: TGTGCCACCAGTTACGGCTCTGGGGCCAACGTCCTGACTTTC
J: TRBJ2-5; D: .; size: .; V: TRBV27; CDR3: CASSLSRGSQETQYF; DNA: TGTGCCAGCAGTTTAAGTCGGGGTTCGCAAGAGACCCAGTACTTC
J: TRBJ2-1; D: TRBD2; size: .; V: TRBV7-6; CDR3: CASSLALWARGFSSYNEQFF; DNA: TGTGCCAGCAGCTTAGCGTTATGGGCGCGGGGGTTTAGCTCCTACAATGAGCAGTTCTTC